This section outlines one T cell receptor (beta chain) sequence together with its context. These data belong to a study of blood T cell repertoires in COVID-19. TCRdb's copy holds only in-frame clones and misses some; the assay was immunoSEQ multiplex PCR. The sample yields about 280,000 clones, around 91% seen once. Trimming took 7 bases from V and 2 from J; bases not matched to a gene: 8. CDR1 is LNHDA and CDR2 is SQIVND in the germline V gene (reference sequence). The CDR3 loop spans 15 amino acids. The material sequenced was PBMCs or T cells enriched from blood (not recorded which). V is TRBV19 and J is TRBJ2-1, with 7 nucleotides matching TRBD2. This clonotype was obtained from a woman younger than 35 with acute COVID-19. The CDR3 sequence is CASNSPGGPYNEQFF. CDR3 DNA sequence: TGTGCCAGTAACTCCCCGGGAGGCCCCTACAATGAGCAGTTCTTC.